This is a list of T cell receptor beta chains from one sample in a study of blood T cell repertoires in COVID-19. Method: immunoSEQ multiplex PCR; TCRdb's copy keeps in-frame clones and lacks some. The profile shows over 400,000 clones, about nine tenths of them singletons. The material sequenced was PBMCs or T cells enriched from blood (not recorded which). The receptors were gathered from a woman aged 55-69 years who had recovered from COVID-19. Both conserved end residues are trimmed from each CDR3. D genes are given only for firm matches.

V: TRBV2; D: TRBD1; J: TRBJ2-3; CDR3: ASSLQGFRTDTQY
V: TRBV5-1; D: TRBD1; J: TRBJ1-6; CDR3: ASSQTGSSYNSPLH
V: TRBV6-5; D: NA; J: TRBJ2-3; CDR3: ASSGGTDTQY
V: TRBV27; D: NA; J: TRBJ2-2; CDR3: ASRVGITGELF
V: TRBV2; D: TRBD2; J: TRBJ2-3; CDR3: ASSKGLAGGSDTQY
V: TRBV19; D: TRBD1; J: TRBJ1-5; CDR3: ASSGGRNQPQH
V: TRBV11-2; D: TRBD1; J: TRBJ2-1; CDR3: ASSTRNRGEQF
V: TRBV24-1; D: NA; J: TRBJ2-5; CDR3: ATSDWYRDKTQY
V: TRBV27; D: TRBD1; J: TRBJ1-6; CDR3: ASSLRTGGHSPLH
V: TRBV12-1; D: NA; J: TRBJ1-6; CDR3: ASSPDRDRPYNSPLH
V: TRBV24-1; D: NA; J: TRBJ2-3; CDR3: ATSGTGNTDTQY
V: TRBV7-9; D: NA; J: TRBJ1-3; CDR3: ASSPLAEAGNTIY
V: TRBV3-1/TRBV3-2; D: TRBD1; J: TRBJ2-3; CDR3: ASSRTGGPDTQY
V: TRBV2; D: TRBD1; J: TRBJ1-6; CDR3: ALTPRGQENSPLH
V: TRBV24-1; D: NA; J: TRBJ1-2; CDR3: ATSDGHFYGYT
V: TRBV30; D: NA; J: TRBJ1-1; CDR3: AWNGAWPFSTEAF
V: TRBV19; D: NA; J: TRBJ1-1; CDR3: ASSRQRGTEAF
V: TRBV30; D: TRBD1; J: TRBJ1-1; CDR3: AWSQTGGYTEAF
V: TRBV11-2; D: NA; J: TRBJ1-3; CDR3: ASSRRTATGTLSGNTIY
V: TRBV2; D: NA; J: TRBJ2-3; CDR3: ASSPTGRDTQY
V: TRBV2; D: TRBD1; J: TRBJ1-5; CDR3: ASRAGTGNQPQH
V: TRBV9; D: TRBD1; J: TRBJ1-3; CDR3: ASSDRGSASGNTIY
V: TRBV25-1; D: TRBD1; J: TRBJ2-5; CDR3: ASSELGTVALRETQY
V: TRBV30; D: TRBD1; J: TRBJ1-2; CDR3: AWRMPTGSHYGYT
V: TRBV3-1/TRBV3-2; D: NA; J: TRBJ1-6; CDR3: ASSQVFPGDNSPLH